The 30 T cell receptor beta chains below were found in one sample sequenced in a study of response to subunit inactivated influenza vaccine. TCRdb fed the RT-PCR reads into MiXCR, producing one record per CDR3 protein. The data hold about 180,000 distinct CDR3 sequences, with around a tenth observed a single time. The starting material was non-naive T cells sorted from PBMCs, obtained on the day of vaccination. These receptors originate from a man between 50 and 59 years old who received an inactivated influenza vaccine.

This clonotype was counted many times. The chain couples TRBV28 to TRBJ2-2; 7 nucleotides align to TRBD1. The CDR3 runs 15 residues. Trimming removed 6 bases from V and 6 bases from J; junction bases left unmatched: 10. Germline CDR1 reads MDHEN; CDR2 reads SYDVKM. The CDR3, as DNA: TGTGCCAGCAGCAAGATGACAGGGTTGTCCGGGGAGCTGTTTTTT. Translated: CASSKMTGLSGELFF.

This clonotype has more than one count but fewer than ten. V usage is TRBV18 and J usage is TRBJ2-1, with D possibly being TRBD1 (6 bases). Deletions cut 1 base from V and 9 bases from J, with 16 bases between. The CDR3 has 15 amino acids. Germline V gives CDR1 KGHSH, CDR2 LQKENI. CDR3 loop: CASSPLIGTRGEQFF. The CDR3 DNA sequence: TGTGCCAGCTCACCACTAATCGGGACAAGGGGTGAGCAGTTCTTC.

The gene calls are TRBV6-2 or TRBV6-3 and TRBJ1-2; no definite D call. Germline assignment: CDR1 MNHEY and CDR2 SVGEGT. Trimming stripped 3 bases from V and 7 bases from J, with 9 bases between. This CDR3 has 12 amino acids. As DNA, the CDR3 is TGTGCCAGCAGTTATTCAACCTCTGGCTACACCTTC. It yields the protein CASSYSTSGYTF.

The rearrangement joins TRBV11-2 to TRBJ2-3, with TRBD2 identical over 12 bases. The CDR3 totals 16 residues. Germline lookup yields CDR1 SGHAT and CDR2 FQNNGV. The V and J ends lost 1 base and 3 bases, in that order; junction bases with no gene match: 2. The CDR3 sequence is CASSLVTSGGTDTQYF. DNA for the CDR3: TGTGCCAGCAGCTTAGTAACTAGCGGGGGGACAGATACGCAGTATTTT.

This clonotype was recorded at least ten times. This chain joins TRBV12-3 or TRBV12-4 and TRBJ2-5; perhaps TRBD1 as D (5 bases). Trimming took off 1 base at V and 1 base at J, with 7 bases between the two ends. This CDR3 is built from 14 residues. The CDR3 loop is CASSLGGPQETQYF. The CDR3 bases are TGTGCCAGCAGTTTAGGGGGCCCCCAAGAGACCCAGTACTTC.

V usage is TRBV7-7 and J usage is TRBJ2-7; TRBD2 matches 13 bases. Per germline, CDR1 SSHAT and CDR2 FNYEAQ (reference sequence). V trimming: 5 bases; J trimming: 4 bases; junction bases outside the gene matches: 14. This CDR3 is built from 18 residues. Here the CDR3 reads CASSPRPPGTSGIYEQYF. The CDR3 DNA reads TGTGCCAGCAGCCCCCGACCCCCCGGGACTAGCGGGATTTACGAGCAGTACTTC.

V is TRBV20-1 and J is TRBJ2-7; 8 nucleotides align to TRBD1. Germline values: CDR1 DFQATT, CDR2 SNEGSKA (reference sequence). The CDR3 covers 14 residues. The CDR3 DNA reads as TGCAGCAGTGCTAGGTGGCAGGGGGCGGGGGAGCAGTACTTC. This gives the protein CSSARWQGAGEQYF.

This clonotype was observed a handful of times. The rearrangement links TRBV5-1 to TRBJ2-5; 9 bases agree with TRBD1. CDR3 length: 16 residues. V was pared by 7 bases and J by 5 bases, with 15 bases of the junction left unmatched. Germline V CDR1 and CDR2: SGHRS, YFSETQ. CDR3 nucleotide sequence: TGCGCCAGCCGCGTTCGTCCACAGGGGGCTGGGGAGACCCAGTACTTC. Its translation is CASRVRPQGAGETQYF. The full variable domain, rest sourced from reference TRBV5-1 and TRBJ2-5, is KAGVTQTPRYLIKTRGQQVTLSCSPISGHRSVSWYQQTPGQGLQFLFEYFSETQRNKGNFPGRFSGRQFSNSRSEMNVSTLELGDSALYLCASRVRPQGAGETQYFGPGTRLLVL.

V usage is TRBV7-2 and J usage is TRBJ2-7, with TRBD2 identical over 10 bases. The CDR3 extends over 17 amino acids. Germline CDR1 reads SGHTA; CDR2 reads FQGNSA. The V gene end was trimmed by 5 bases and the J gene end by 2 bases; junction bases not matched to a gene: 12. CDR3 coding DNA: TGTGCCAGCAGCCGGCATAACCTAGCGGGGGTGGCCTACGAGCAGTACTTC. Its protein is CASSRHNLAGVAYEQYF.

The V gene is TRBV20-1, the J gene TRBJ2-1; D unresolved. The germline V gene encodes CDR1 DFQATT and CDR2 SNEGSKA (reference sequence). Trimming left V 6 bases short and J 7 bases short, with 13 bases between. CDR3 length: 12 residues. The CDR3, as DNA: TGCAGTGCCCTAAAATCTAGAAATGAGCAGTTCTTC. Translation gives CSALKSRNEQFF.

This clonotype was picked up many times. The J gene is TRBJ1-4, the V gene TRBV12-3 or TRBV12-4; D may be TRBD1 (6 bases). Trimming pared 5 bases from V and 3 bases from J, leaving 16 bases between. The CDR3 is 16 amino acids. CDR3: CASSTRTVSANEKLFF. The CDR3, as DNA: TGTGCCAGCAGTACAAGGACAGTATCGGCTAATGAAAAACTGTTTTTT.

This clonotype was detected a few times. This rearrangement joins TRBV5-1 to TRBJ2-1; TRBD2 aligns across 14 bases. Germline trimming cut 4 bases from V and 7 bases from J; bases unmatched to any gene: 13. Germline V gene sequence: CDR1 SGHRS, CDR2 YFSETQ. The CDR3 has 18 amino acids. CDR3 in DNA: TGCGCCAGCAGCCCCGGGACTAGCGGGAGTTTGAGGGTTAATGAGCAGTTCTTC. Translation: CASSPGTSGSLRVNEQFF.

This CDR3 is CASSYEGAETQYF. CDR3 coding DNA: TGTGCCAGCAGTTACGAGGGGGCTGAGACCCAGTACTTC. V and J are TRBV6-2 or TRBV6-3 and TRBJ2-5; TRBD1 matches at 7 bases. CDR3 length: 13 residues. Germline CDR1 MNHEY, CDR2 SVGEGT. V lost 2 bases to trimming and J lost 5 bases; unmatched junction nucleotides: 2.

V gene TRBV4-1 combines with J gene TRBJ2-4, with 8 positions matching TRBD1. CDR1 and CDR2 from the germline V gene are MGHRA and YSYEKL. The CDR3 has 14 residues. After removal of 5 bases from V and 5 bases from J, the junction contained 5 bases not matched to a gene. The CDR3 here is CASSYQGAENIQYF. The CDR3 DNA reads as TGCGCCAGCAGCTATCAGGGGGCCGAAAACATTCAGTACTTC.

The count of this clonotype is one. This rearrangement joins TRBV14 to TRBJ1-2; perhaps TRBD1 as D (5 bases). The CDR3 runs to 15 residues. The ends were cut back, 4 bases at V and 3 bases at J, with 15 bases in the middle. Germline loops: CDR1 SGHDN, CDR2 FVKESK. CDR3 DNA: TGTGCCAGCAGCCCCCTGGGAGGGGAGGACTATGGCTACACCTTC. Translation gives CASSPLGGEDYGYTF.

Ten or more counts support this clonotype. V gene TRBV10-3 combines with J gene TRBJ1-4, with TRBD1 identical over 7 bases. This CDR3 spans 14 amino acids. V lost 2 bases and J lost 7; bases outside the gene matches: 4. Per the germline V gene, CDR1 is ENHRY and CDR2 is SYGVKD. CDR3 bases: TGTGCCATCAGTGAGGACAGGGACCGTGAAAAACTGTTTTTT. It codes for CAISEDRDREKLFF.

The chain has TRBV7-6 and TRBJ2-2; TRBD1 aligns across 11 bases. This CDR3 comprises 16 residues. The junction had 2 bases not matched to a gene; V was cut back by 1 base and J by 4 bases. CDR1 and CDR2 from the germline V gene are SGHVS and FNYEAQ. The CDR3 DNA reads as TGTGCCAGCAGCTTAGGGACAGGGGGCCGCACCGGGGAGCTGTTTTTT. Amino acids: CASSLGTGGRTGELFF.

This clonotype was recorded at least ten times. The chain joins TRBV12-3 or TRBV12-4 to TRBJ2-7; D is possibly TRBD1 or TRBD2 (5 bases each). The CDR3 has 15 amino acids. Trimming pared 3 bases from V and 2 bases from J, leaving 14 bases between. CDR3: CASSFRGEPPYEQYF. In DNA, the CDR3 is TGTGCCAGCAGTTTTAGGGGAGAACCCCCCTACGAGCAGTACTTC.

This clonotype showed up just a few times. J is TRBJ2-5 and V is TRBV9; 9 bases agree with TRBD2. V was pared by 4 bases and J by 2 bases, with 6 bases of the junction left unmatched. Germline V gene data show CDR1 as SGDLS and CDR2 as YYNGEE. The length of the CDR3 is 15 residues. The DNA for the CDR3 is TGTGCCAGCAGCACGCGGGGGGGCCAACAAGAGACCCAGTACTTC. This codes for CASSTRGGQQETQYF.

This clonotype has only a few counts. The J gene is TRBJ2-1, the V gene TRBV15; D ambiguous. This CDR3 is built from 15 residues. The germline V gene encodes CDR1 LNHNV and CDR2 YYDKDF (reference sequence). Trimming cost V 1 base and J 9 bases, with 16 bases left between them. CDR3 loop: CATSRAGYQAGEQFF. DNA for the CDR3: TGTGCCACCAGCAGAGCAGGTTACCAAGCAGGTGAGCAGTTCTTC.

The chain links TRBV20-1 to TRBJ2-1, with D possibly being TRBD1 or TRBD2 (5 bases each). Looked up from germline, CDR1 is DFQATT and CDR2 is SNEGSKA (reference sequence). CDR3 length equals 12 residues. Trimming removed 6 bases at V and 8 bases at J, with 14 bases between. The CDR3 DNA is TGCAGTGCCTACCTAGGGACGGATGAGCAGTTCTTC. Its protein product is CSAYLGTDEQFF.

This clonotype was found a few times. This chain links TRBV3-1 with TRBJ2-1; 10 nucleotides line up with TRBD1. Per germline, CDR1 LGHDT and CDR2 YNNKEL (reference sequence). There are 14 residues in the CDR3. With V trimmed by 4 bases and J by 6 bases, 3 bases remained unmatched. CDR3 residues: CASSPGQGGNEQFF. The DNA for the CDR3 is TGTGCCAGCAGCCCAGGACAGGGGGGCAATGAGCAGTTCTTC.

The chain carries TRBV7-2 and TRBJ1-5; D not certain. Germline CDR1 is SGHTA and CDR2 is FQGNSA. The V end lost 5 bases, the J end lost 8 bases, and 16 bases lay between the germline ends. This CDR3 contains 14 residues. The CDR3 bases are TGTGCCAGCAGCCTCACATTCGTAGCGGAGCCCCAGCATTTT. It codes for CASSLTFVAEPQHF.

This clonotype was picked up a small number of times. The junction differs from germline at one of its ends, possibly a read error. This sequence joins TRBV3-1 and TRBJ2-3, with D uncertain. The CDR3 length is 15 residues. CDR1 LGHDT and CDR2 YNNKEL come from the germline V gene (reference sequence). The CDR3 is CASSQDSCLTNTQYF. In nucleotides, the CDR3 is TGTGCCAGCAGCCAAGATTCCTGCCTCACAAATACGCAGTATTTT.

This clonotype was seen only a few times. The chain combines TRBV7-2 with TRBJ1-4; 8 nucleotides align to TRBD1. The CDR3 sequence is 14 residues long. The V segment lost 3 bases and the J segment 5 bases; nucleotides outside the gene matches: 2. Germline V CDR1 and CDR2: SGHTA, FQGNSA. CDR3 region: CASSLGQENEKLFF. DNA of the CDR3: TGTGCCAGCAGCTTGGGACAGGAGAATGAAAAACTGTTTTTT.

J is TRBJ2-1 and V is TRBV12-3 or TRBV12-4; D gene uncertain. V lost 6 bases, J lost 0 bases, and 6 bases lay in between. The length of the CDR3 is 13 residues. The CDR3: CASRTTSYNEQFF. CDR3 DNA: TGTGCCAGCAGGACCACCTCCTACAATGAGCAGTTCTTC.

V usage is TRBV29-1 and J usage is TRBJ1-1; the D is unclear. Germline CDR1 and CDR2: SQVTM and ANQGSEA. V lost 6 bases to trimming and J lost 1 base, with 6 bases between them. This CDR3 is 11 amino acids long. CDR3 in DNA: TGCAGCGTCAAGGGGAACACTGAAGCTTTCTTT. As protein: CSVKGNTEAFF.

The gene calls are TRBV5-4 and TRBJ1-2; D remains unclear. Germline CDR1 SGHNT, CDR2 YYREEE (reference sequence). Trimming stripped 3 bases from V and 4 bases from J, with 10 bases between. CDR3 length: 13 residues. CDR3 sequence: CASSSVEFYGYTF. In DNA, the CDR3 is TGTGCCAGCAGCTCGGTTGAGTTCTATGGCTACACCTTC.

This clonotype has just a few counts. V is TRBV14 and J is TRBJ2-1; the D is unclear. The germline gives CDR1 SGHDN, CDR2 FVKESK. The CDR3 covers 15 residues. The V end lost 0 bases, the J end lost 1 base, and 7 bases lay between the germline ends. This CDR3 is CASSQEHSSYNEQFF. The CDR3 DNA reads as TGTGCCAGCAGCCAAGAACACAGTTCCTACAATGAGCAGTTCTTC.

J is TRBJ2-7 and V is TRBV19, with 8 positions matching TRBD1. CDR1 is LNHDA, CDR2 SQIVND, per germline (reference sequence). The V and J ends lost 3 bases and 4 bases, in that order; junction bases with no gene match: 2. The CDR3 is 13 amino acids. The CDR3 here is CASSMTGEYEQYF. Written as DNA, the CDR3 is TGTGCCAGTAGTATGACAGGGGAATACGAGCAGTACTTC.